Listed here are 8 T cell receptor beta chains from one sample, sequenced in a study of blood T cells in healthy people across ages. Combining a sample-barcoded 5' primer with a J-beta primer mix, a second PCR ran for about 7 to 11 cycles. TCRdb used MiXCR to reprocess the 5' RACE reads, holding one entry per CDR3 protein. In the table there are some 1.4 million distinct CDR3 sequences, approximately 42% of which are singletons. Sample: blood. The receptors stem from a woman under 30 in good health.

The chain is built from TRBV9 and TRBJ2-3, with D perhaps given as TRBD1 or TRBD2 (7 bases each). With 0 bases removed from V and 5 bases from J, the gap between germline ends came to 16 bases. The CDR3 spans 16 residues. Germline CDR1 and CDR2: SGDLS and YYNGEE. The CDR3 DNA sequence: TGTGCCAGCAGCGTAGCAGGGGGGGCCCTGAAAGATACGCAGTATTTT. Protein: CASSVAGGALKDTQYF.

Comments on this clonotype: One end of the junction varies from germline; a read error may be responsible. J is TRBJ2-1 and V is TRBV7-2; TRBD2 agrees at 7 bases. Per germline, CDR1 SGHTA and CDR2 FQGNSA. This CDR3 spans 15 amino acids. The DNA of the CDR3 is TGTGCCAGCAGCATAGCGGGCCCCTCCTACAATGAGCAGTTCTTC. It specifies CASSIAGPSYNEQFF.

This clonotype was seen a few times. The V and J genes are TRBV10-3 and TRBJ2-7; D might be TRBD1 (6 bases). The CDR3 is 15 residues long. Germline-derived CDR1 and CDR2 are ENHRY and SYGVKD. Between the trimmed V and J ends, which lost 6 bases and 5 bases, there was a span of 20 bases. The CDR3 DNA reads as TGTGCCATCAGATCTGGTCCAGGGGCCAACGACGAGCAGTACTTC. It translates to CAIRSGPGANDEQYF.

The chain employs TRBV12-3 or TRBV12-4 and TRBJ1-5; TRBD1 is a possible D gene (5 bases). This CDR3 has 16 residues. Between the trimmed V and J ends, which lost 3 bases and 7 bases, there was a span of 19 bases. DNA for the CDR3: TGTGCCAGCAGTTTGGGAGGGACGGAGGGCCAGCAGCCCCAGCATTTT. It codes for CASSLGGTEGQQPQHF.

The V gene is TRBV12-3 or TRBV12-4, the J gene TRBJ2-5; TRBD2 agrees at 8 bases. Trimming removed 0 bases from V and 4 bases from J; junction bases left unmatched: 7. The CDR3 is 16 amino acids. The CDR3 loop reads CASSLARRAGAETQYF. CDR3 in DNA: TGTGCCAGCAGTTTAGCTCGCCGAGCGGGGGCAGAGACCCAGTACTTC.

The chain carries TRBV20-1 and TRBJ2-5; D is perhaps TRBD2 (7 bases). CDR3 length: 12 amino acids. The germline V gene has CDR1 DFQATT and CDR2 SNEGSKA (reference sequence). The germline V and J ends were trimmed by 5 bases and 12 bases, with 19 bases remaining between them. CDR3 amino acids: CSAPAGAGAEYF. For the CDR3, the DNA is TGCAGTGCTCCGGCCGGGGCGGGGGCGGAGTACTTC.

V usage is TRBV27 and J usage is TRBJ2-6; 8 nucleotides align to TRBD1. The CDR3 runs 17 residues. CDR1 is MNHEY, CDR2 SMNVEV, per germline (reference sequence). Unmatched junction bases numbered 9, after V lost 7 bases and J lost 1 base. This chain's CDR3 is CASISIGQGSGANVLTF. The CDR3 DNA sequence: TGTGCCAGCATTTCTATCGGACAGGGTTCTGGGGCCAACGTCCTGACTTTC.

V usage is TRBV6-5 and J usage is TRBJ2-7; the match to TRBD2 covers 11 bases. Germline loops: CDR1 MNHEY, CDR2 SVGAGI. The CDR3 extends over 19 amino acids. J gave up 6 bases and V 4 bases, and 20 bases lay outside the gene matches. CDR3 in DNA: TGTGCCAGCAGTTCTCCGGGACAGGGTCGACGACTAGCGGGGAGCGAGCAGTACTTC. It translates to CASSSPGQGRRLAGSEQYF.